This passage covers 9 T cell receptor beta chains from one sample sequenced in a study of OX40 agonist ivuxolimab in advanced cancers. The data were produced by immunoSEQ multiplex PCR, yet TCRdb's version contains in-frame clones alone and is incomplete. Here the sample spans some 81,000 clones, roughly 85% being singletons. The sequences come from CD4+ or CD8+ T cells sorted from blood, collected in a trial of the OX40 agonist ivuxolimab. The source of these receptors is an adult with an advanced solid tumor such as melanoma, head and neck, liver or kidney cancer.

DNA for the CDR3: TGTGCCAGCAGTTTTAGGACAGCGAACACCGGGGAGCTGTTTTTT. It translates to CASSFRTANTGELFF. V usage is TRBV6-1 and J usage is TRBJ2-2; the D gene is possibly TRBD1 (6 bases). The CDR3 spans 15 residues. Looked up from germline, CDR1 is MNHNS and CDR2 is SASEGT. V was pared by 5 bases and J by 0 bases, with 10 bases between.

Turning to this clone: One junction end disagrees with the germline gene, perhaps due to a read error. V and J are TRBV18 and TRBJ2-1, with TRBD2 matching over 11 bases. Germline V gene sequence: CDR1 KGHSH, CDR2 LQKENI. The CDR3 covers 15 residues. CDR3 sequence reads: CASSPLAGVYNEQFF. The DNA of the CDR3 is TGTGCCAGCTCCCCACTAGCGGGGGTCTACAATGAGCAGTTCTTC.

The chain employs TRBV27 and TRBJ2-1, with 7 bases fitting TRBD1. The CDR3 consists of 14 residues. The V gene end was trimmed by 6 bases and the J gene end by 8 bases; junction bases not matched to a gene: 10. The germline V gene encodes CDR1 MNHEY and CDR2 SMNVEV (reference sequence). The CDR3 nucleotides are TGTGCCAGCAGCGACGGGACAGCGTCCGATGAGCAGTTCTTC. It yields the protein CASSDGTASDEQFF.

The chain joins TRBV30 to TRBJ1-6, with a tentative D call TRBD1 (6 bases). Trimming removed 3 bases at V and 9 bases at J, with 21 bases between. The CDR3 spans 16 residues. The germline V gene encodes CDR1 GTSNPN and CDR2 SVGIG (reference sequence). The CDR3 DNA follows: TGTGCCTGGAGCCCCACGGGGGGCTGGGGGGGTTCACCCCTCCACTTT. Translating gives CAWSPTGGWGGSPLHF. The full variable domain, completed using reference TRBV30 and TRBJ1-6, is SQTIHQWPATLVQPVGSPLSLECTVEGTSNPNLYWYRQAAGRGLQLLFYSVGIGQISSEVPQNLSASRPQDRQFILSSKKLLLSDSGFYLCAWSPTGGWGGSPLHFGNGTRLTVT.

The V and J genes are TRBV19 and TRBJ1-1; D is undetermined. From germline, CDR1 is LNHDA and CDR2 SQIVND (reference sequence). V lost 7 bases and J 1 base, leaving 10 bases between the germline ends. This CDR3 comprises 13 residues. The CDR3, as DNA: TGTGCCAGTATCCTGGGGAGGAACACTGAAGCTTTCTTT. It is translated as CASILGRNTEAFF.

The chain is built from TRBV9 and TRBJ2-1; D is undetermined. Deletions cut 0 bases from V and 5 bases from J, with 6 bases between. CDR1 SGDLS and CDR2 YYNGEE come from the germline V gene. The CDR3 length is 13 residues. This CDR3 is CASSVGPDNEQFF. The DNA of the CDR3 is TGTGCCAGCAGCGTAGGACCAGACAATGAGCAGTTCTTC.

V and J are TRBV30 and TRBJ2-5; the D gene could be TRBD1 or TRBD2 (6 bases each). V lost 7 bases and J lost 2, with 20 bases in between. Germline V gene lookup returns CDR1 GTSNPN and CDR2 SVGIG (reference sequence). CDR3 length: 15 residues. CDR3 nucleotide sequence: TGTGCCTATGAAAAATTTCGGGGGACACAAGAGACCCAGTACTTC. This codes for CAYEKFRGTQETQYF.

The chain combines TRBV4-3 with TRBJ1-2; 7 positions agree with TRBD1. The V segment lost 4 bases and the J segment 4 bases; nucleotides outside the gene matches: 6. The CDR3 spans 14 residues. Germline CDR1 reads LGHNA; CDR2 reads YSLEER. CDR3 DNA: TGCGCCAGCAGCCCGGACAGGCCACTCTATGGCTACACCTTC. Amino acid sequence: CASSPDRPLYGYTF.

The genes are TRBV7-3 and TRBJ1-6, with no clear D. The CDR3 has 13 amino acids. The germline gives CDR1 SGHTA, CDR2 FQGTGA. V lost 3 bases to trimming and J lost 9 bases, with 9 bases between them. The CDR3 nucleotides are TGTGCCAGCAGCTTGGATGGTGTTTCACCCCTCCACTTT. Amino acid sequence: CASSLDGVSPLHF.